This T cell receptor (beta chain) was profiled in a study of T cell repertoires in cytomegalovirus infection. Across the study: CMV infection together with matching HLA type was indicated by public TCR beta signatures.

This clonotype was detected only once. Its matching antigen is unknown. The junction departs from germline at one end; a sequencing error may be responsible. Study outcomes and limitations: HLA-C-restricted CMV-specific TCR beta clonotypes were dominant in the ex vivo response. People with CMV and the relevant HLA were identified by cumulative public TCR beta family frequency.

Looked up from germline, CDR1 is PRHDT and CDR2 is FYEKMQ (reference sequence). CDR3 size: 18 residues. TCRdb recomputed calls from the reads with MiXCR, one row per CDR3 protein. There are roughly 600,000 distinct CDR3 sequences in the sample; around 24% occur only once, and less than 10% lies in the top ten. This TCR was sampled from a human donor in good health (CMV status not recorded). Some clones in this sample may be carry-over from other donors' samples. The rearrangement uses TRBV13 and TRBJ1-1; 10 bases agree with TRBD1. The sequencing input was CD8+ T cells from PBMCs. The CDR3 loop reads CASSLYRRDRGMNTEAFF. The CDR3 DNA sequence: TGTGCCAGTAGCTTATACCGCCGGGACAGGGGTATGAACACTGAAGCTTTCTTT.